What follows are 21 T cell receptor beta chains derived from one specimen sequenced in a study of T cells in Graves' hyperthyroidism and ophthalmopathy. RNA transcripts gave rise to amplified TCR beta CDR3 regions. RT-PCR in the first round (using the HTBI primer set) targeted the TCR CDR3. TCRdb re-called the multiplex PCR reads through MiXCR, storing one row per CDR3 protein. The sample lists about 400,000 distinct CDR3 sequences, 15% to 19% seen once, with roughly an eighth in the top ten. What was sequenced was blood. These receptors originate from a young woman with Graves' hyperthyroidism.

This clonotype was observed many times. The V call is TRBV18, the J call TRBJ2-1; TRBD1 agrees at 9 bases. CDR1 KGHSH and CDR2 LQKENI come from the germline V gene. The CDR3 runs to 14 residues. V gave up 3 bases and J gave up 7 bases; unmatched junction bases: 4. CDR3 nucleotide sequence: TGTGCCAGCTCACCCGGGACAGGGTGGAATGAGCAGTTCTTC. Amino acids: CASSPGTGWNEQFF. The whole variable domain, filled in from reference TRBV18 and TRBJ2-1, reads NAGVMQNPRHLVRRRGQEARLRCSPMKGHSHVYWYRQLPEEGLKFMVYLQKENIIDESGMPKERFSAEFPKEGPSILRIQQVVRGDSAAYFCASSPGTGWNEQFFGPGTRLTVL.

The chain couples TRBV7-9 to TRBJ2-7; the D is unclear. Germline lookup yields CDR1 SEHNR and CDR2 FQNEAQ (reference sequence). Trimming removed 6 bases from V and 6 bases from J, with 18 bases in between. The CDR3 length is 14 residues. The CDR3 spells CASSPDPWPLEQYF. The CDR3 coding sequence is TGTGCCAGCAGTCCGGACCCCTGGCCCCTCGAGCAGTACTTC.

The chain employs TRBV4-2 and TRBJ2-1, with D possibly being TRBD2 (6 bases). Germline V gene data show CDR1 as LGHNA and CDR2 as YNFKEQ. Trimming pared 3 bases from V and 2 bases from J, leaving 14 bases between. CDR3 length: 16 residues. This CDR3 reads CASSHDPGGAYNEQFF. The CDR3 region has the DNA TGTGCCAGCAGCCACGACCCCGGCGGGGCCTACAATGAGCAGTTCTTC.

This clonotype was counted at least ten times. The chain has TRBV2 and TRBJ2-3; 13 nucleotides agree with TRBD2. This CDR3 has 16 amino acids. Germline V gene sequence: CDR1 SNHLY, CDR2 FYNNEI. Trimming removed 6 bases from V and 4 bases from J; junction bases left unmatched: 7. Here the CDR3 reads CASSRGLAGLADTQYF. For the CDR3, the DNA is TGTGCCAGCAGCCGGGGACTAGCGGGATTGGCAGATACGCAGTATTTT.

This clonotype was observed many times. The chain carries TRBV20-1 and TRBJ2-3; 10 positions match TRBD1. This CDR3 is built from 16 residues. The germline gives CDR1 DFQATT, CDR2 SNEGSKA (reference sequence). Trimming cost V 0 bases and J 2 bases; bases outside gene matches: 5. The DNA for the CDR3 is TGCAGTGCTAGAGATCTGGGACAGGGGTTCACAGATACGCAGTATTTT. This encodes CSARDLGQGFTDTQYF.

This clonotype appeared many times. The chain recombines TRBV29-1 with TRBJ2-3; D is ambiguous. Germline V lookup: CDR1 SQVTM, CDR2 ANQGSEA. Deletions cut 0 bases from V and 4 bases from J, with 23 bases between. The length of the CDR3 is 18 residues. The CDR3 coding sequence is TGCAGCGTTGAAGAGGCAGGAAGGTTTGATTCGGTTTCAGATACGCAGTATTTT. It yields the protein CSVEEAGRFDSVSDTQYF.

This clonotype was detected many times. The genes are TRBV5-6 and TRBJ2-1, with a possible D match to TRBD1 (5 bases). Trimming took 3 bases from V and 4 from J, leaving 8 bases between them. CDR1 is SGHDT and CDR2 is YYEEEE in the germline V gene. The CDR3 extends over 13 amino acids. The CDR3 sequence is CASSSQGYNEQFF. CDR3 DNA sequence: TGTGCCAGCAGCTCCCAGGGTTACAATGAGCAGTTCTTC.

The rearrangement links TRBV6-2 or TRBV6-3 to TRBJ2-5; D perhaps matches TRBD1 (5 bases). This CDR3 contains 15 residues. Trimming took off 4 bases at V and 7 bases at J, with 19 bases between the two ends. Germline values: CDR1 MNHEY, CDR2 SVGEGT. The CDR3 DNA sequence: TGTGCCAGCAGTTCCATCGCCTTAAGGGGTGGGACCCAGTACTTC. Translation gives CASSSIALRGGTQYF.

About this clonotype: Being one base from a much bigger clone, this may be a read error. V gene TRBV29-1 combines with J gene TRBJ1-1; no firm D call. The germline V gene encodes CDR1 SQVTM and CDR2 ANQGSEA. The germline V and J ends were trimmed by 7 bases and 4 bases, with 16 bases remaining between them. The CDR3 runs 13 residues. In DNA form, the CDR3 reads TGCAGCGCCAGAGCAGGTTTGAGCACTGAAGCTTTCTTT. Protein: CSARAGLSTEAFF.

The V call is TRBV3-1, the J call TRBJ1-1, with 8 bases fitting TRBD1. This CDR3 has 15 amino acids. CDR1 is LGHDT, CDR2 YNNKEL, per germline (reference sequence). The trim removed 4 bases at V and 0 bases at J, leaving 4 bases unmatched. The DNA of the CDR3 is TGTGCCAGCAGCCGACAGGGGAATCTGAACACTGAAGCTTTCTTT. Its protein product is CASSRQGNLNTEAFF.

This clonotype was recorded at least ten times. The rearrangement uses TRBV12-3 or TRBV12-4 and TRBJ1-4, with unresolved D. Deletions cut 1 base from V and 14 bases from J, with 11 bases between. The CDR3 is 12 residues long. CDR3 nucleotide sequence: TGTGCCAGCAGTTTAGGGTCACTGGGTCTGTTTTTT. It encodes CASSLGSLGLFF.

This clonotype was detected ten times or more. The chain combines TRBV27 with TRBJ1-2, with D perhaps TRBD1 (5 bases). This CDR3 has 14 amino acids. V gave up 2 bases and J gave up 8 bases, with 15 bases separating them. Germline-derived CDR1 and CDR2 are MNHEY and SMNVEV (reference sequence). DNA for the CDR3: TGTGCCAGCAGTTTAAGGGGCGGAGTTCACGGCTACACCTTC. It codes for CASSLRGGVHGYTF.

This clonotype was picked up many times. The rearrangement uses TRBV15 and TRBJ2-7; the match to TRBD1 covers 11 bases. The ends lost 0 bases at V and 6 bases at J; junction bases unmatched: 4. The CDR3 contains 15 residues. Germline CDR1 LNHNV, CDR2 YYDKDF (reference sequence). The CDR3 DNA follows: TGTGCCACCAGCAGAGATCCTGGGACAGGGGGCGAGCAGTACTTC. Amino acid sequence: CATSRDPGTGGEQYF.

The chain joins TRBV6-9 to TRBJ2-5; 10 bases are shared with TRBD1. The junction had 7 bases not matched to a gene; V was cut back by 4 bases and J by 5 bases. The CDR3 has 15 amino acids. CDR1 is MNHGY and CDR2 is SVAAGI in the germline V gene. CDR3 in amino acids: CASSSTGGGLETQYF. Written as DNA, the CDR3 is TGTGCCAGCAGTTCGACAGGGGGCGGGTTGGAGACCCAGTACTTC.

The rearrangement links TRBV7-9 to TRBJ2-7; D may be TRBD1 or TRBD2 (5 bases each). The J call could be wrong; TRBJ2-1 is a better fit for the DNA end. The germline gives CDR1 SEHNR, CDR2 FQNEAQ (reference sequence). The CDR3 contains 17 residues. This CDR3 reads CASSLARGALLAYEQFF. The DNA of the CDR3 is TGTGCCAGCAGCTTAGCGAGAGGGGCCCTCTTGGCCTACGAGCAGTTCTTC.

This clonotype was seen more than once but under ten times. The chain links TRBV29-1 to TRBJ2-7; 12 nucleotides match TRBD2. The ends lost 4 bases at V and 6 bases at J; junction bases unmatched: 10. CDR3 length: 15 residues. Germline-derived CDR1 and CDR2 are SQVTM and ANQGSEA. CDR3 sequence reads: CSVGPPSGGDREQYF. The CDR3 DNA sequence: TGCAGCGTTGGGCCTCCTAGCGGGGGGGACCGCGAGCAGTACTTC.

The gene calls are TRBV5-1 and TRBJ2-4; 11 positions match TRBD2. The CDR3 runs 15 residues. V gave up 3 bases and J gave up 6 bases; unmatched junction bases: 5. The germline V gene encodes CDR1 SGHRS and CDR2 YFSETQ. CDR3 residues: CASSSLAGGTNIQYF. In DNA, the CDR3 is TGCGCCAGCAGCTCTCTAGCGGGAGGAACAAACATTCAGTACTTC.

This clonotype showed up just a few times. The chain combines TRBV10-3 with TRBJ2-7, with D unresolved. This CDR3 is built from 12 residues. Germline V CDR1 and CDR2: ENHRY, SYGVKD. The V gene lost 5 bases and the J gene lost 4 bases, with 9 bases spanning the gap. The CDR3 region is CAISRTDYEQYF. CDR3 in DNA: TGTGCCATCAGTAGGACGGATTACGAGCAGTACTTC.

As regards this clonotype: This may be a read error, as it is one base from a much larger clone. The chain employs TRBV5-1 and TRBJ2-1; D uncertain. The end of the DNA aligns better with TRBJ2-7, so the J call may be wrong. This CDR3 has 15 amino acids. Germline CDR1 and CDR2: SGHRS and YFSETQ. In DNA, the CDR3 is TGCGCCAGCAGCCTGCTGGGCGGATCCTACAATGAGCAGTACTTC. Amino acid sequence: CASSLLGGSYNEQYF.

This clonotype was counted at least ten times. This chain joins TRBV20-1 and TRBJ1-5; TRBD1 is a possible D gene (5 bases). Germline-derived CDR1 and CDR2 are DFQATT and SNEGSKA (reference sequence). The V end was cut by 0 bases, the J end by 4 bases, with 19 bases between. The CDR3 loop spans 17 amino acids. The CDR3 loop reads CSARDHAAGSVNQPQHF. DNA for the CDR3: TGCAGTGCTAGAGATCATGCGGCAGGGAGTGTTAATCAGCCCCAGCATTTT.

This clonotype was found a few times. The rearrangement links TRBV20-1 to TRBJ2-5; D is unclear. Between the trimmed V and J ends, which lost 5 bases and 3 bases, there was a span of 13 bases. Germline values: CDR1 DFQATT, CDR2 SNEGSKA (reference sequence). CDR3 size: 13 residues. The CDR3 DNA reads TGCAGTGCTTCCGGGTGGGTAAAAGAGACCCAGTACTTC. This gives the protein CSASGWVKETQYF.